This TCR beta chain derives from a study of T cells in Graves' hyperthyroidism and ophthalmopathy. Amplification of TCR beta CDR3 regions was performed using RNA transcripts as template. HTBI primers drove first-round RT-PCR of the TCR CDR3. TCRdb analysed the multiplex PCR reads with MiXCR anew, one entry per CDR3 protein. This sample carries hundreds of thousands of distinct CDR3 sequences, about two fifths of them seen once, and the ten largest clones take 7.5% to 9.5%. General study results and limits: Before onset, ophthalmopathy was predicted by the model a median roughly 6.4 months earlier.

This clonotype was seen a few times. Its antigen is not known. The V and J ends lost 1 base and 0 bases respectively, with 6 bases between them. CDR3 size: 15 residues. Per germline, CDR1 LNHDA and CDR2 SQIVND (reference sequence). This chain uses TRBV19 with TRBJ2-2, with a weak D call TRBD2 (5 bases). The sequenced sample consisted of blood. The origin of this receptor is a man aged 18 to 29 with Graves' hyperthyroidism. The CDR3: CASSIGRTNTGELFF. Here the CDR3 DNA reads TGTGCCAGTAGTATAGGGAGGACGAACACCGGGGAGCTGTTTTTT.